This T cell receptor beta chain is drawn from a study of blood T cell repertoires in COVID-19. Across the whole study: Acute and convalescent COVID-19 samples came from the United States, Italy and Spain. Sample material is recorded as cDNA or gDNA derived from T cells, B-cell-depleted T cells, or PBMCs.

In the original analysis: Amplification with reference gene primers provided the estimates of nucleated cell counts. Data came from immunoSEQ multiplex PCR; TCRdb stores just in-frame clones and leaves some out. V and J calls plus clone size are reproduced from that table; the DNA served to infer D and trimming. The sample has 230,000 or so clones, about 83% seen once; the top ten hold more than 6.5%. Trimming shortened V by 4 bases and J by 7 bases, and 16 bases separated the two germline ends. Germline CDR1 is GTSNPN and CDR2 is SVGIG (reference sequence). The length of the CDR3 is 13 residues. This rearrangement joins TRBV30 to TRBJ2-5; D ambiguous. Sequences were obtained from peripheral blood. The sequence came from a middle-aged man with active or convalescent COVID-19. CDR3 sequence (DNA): TGTGCCTGGAAACCGCCCCAGGTGGTGACCCAGTACTTC. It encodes CAWKPPQVVTQYF.